The clone carrying this TCR beta chain was counted only a few times. The antigen is unknown. At the DNA level, this CDR3 is encoded by other sequences in the same sample as well. Method: immunoSEQ multiplex PCR; TCRdb's copy keeps in-frame clones and lacks some. The data contain about 130,000 clones, roughly 80% of them singletons. This sample is drawn from a study of T cell responses to AZD1222 COVID-19 vaccine. At the level of the study: Both about-4-week and about-12-week second-dose recipients were combined. General study findings and limits: Spike-specific TCR breadth and depth both grew after two AZD1222 doses. Females outnumbered males among donors, who were mostly white British; clonal diversity was possibly underestimated. Just 6 or 7 AZD1222 recipients were seropositive at baseline.

V was clipped by 2 bases and J by 0 bases, with 14 bases between them. Germline V gene sequence: CDR1 LNHDA, CDR2 SQIVND (reference sequence). This CDR3 region has 18 residues. Here the sequenced sample was peripheral blood, taken on day 0 of AZD1222 vaccination. The chain combines TRBV19 with TRBJ2-6; D is perhaps TRBD2 (6 bases). The sequence was collected from an adult in good health. CDR3 nucleotide sequence: TGTGCCAGTAGTATACAACCAGGGAGGTCCTCTGGGGCCAACGTCCTGACTTTC. It specifies CASSIQPGRSSGANVLTF.